This passage covers 32 T cell receptor beta chains from one sample sequenced in a study of blood T cell repertoires in COVID-19. Assay used: immunoSEQ multiplex PCR; TCRdb lists only in-frame clones, some missing. The table records about 360,000 clones, around 87% of them present only once. The sequencing input was peripheral blood. These receptors were obtained from a human donor in a cohort sampled during active COVID-19.

The chain has TRBV28 and TRBJ2-7; 9 nucleotides match TRBD2. This CDR3 spans 15 amino acids. Trimming cost V 3 bases and J 0 bases; bases outside gene matches: 3. Germline values: CDR1 MDHEN, CDR2 SYDVKM. CDR3 sequence reads: CASSLAGGGSYEQYF. In DNA form, the CDR3 reads TGTGCCAGCAGTTTGGCGGGGGGGGGCTCCTACGAGCAGTACTTC.

This clone was seen repeatedly, ten times or more. This chain connects TRBV14 to TRBJ2-1, with 9 bases identical to TRBD1. This CDR3 has 16 amino acids. Germline trimming cut 3 bases from V and 5 bases from J; bases unmatched to any gene: 8. In germline, CDR1 is SGHDN, CDR2 FVKESK. CDR3 sequence reads: CASSQIPGQGDNEQFF. CDR3 nucleotide sequence: TGTGCCAGCAGCCAGATCCCGGGACAGGGTGACAATGAGCAGTTCTTC.

The genes are TRBV5-4 and TRBJ2-7, with a possible D match to TRBD1 (5 bases). The CDR3 sequence is 15 residues long. Germline assignment: CDR1 SGHNT and CDR2 YYREEE (reference sequence). The V end was cut by 0 bases, the J end by 6 bases, with 16 bases between. DNA of the CDR3: TGTGCCAGCAGCTTGGACAGGAGTAACGTCGGCGAGCAGTACTTC. This encodes CASSLDRSNVGEQYF.

V and J are TRBV3-1 (or the pseudogene TRBV3-2) and TRBJ1-4, with 8 bases matching TRBD1. Per germline, CDR1 LGHDT and CDR2 YNNKEL (reference sequence). Germline trimming cut 1 base from V and 5 bases from J; bases unmatched to any gene: 9. The CDR3 contains 17 residues. In nucleotides, the CDR3 is TGTGCCAGCAGCCAAGCCAGCCGGGACAGGAGGAATGAAAAACTGTTTTTT. This codes for CASSQASRDRRNEKLFF.

This clone was detected only a few times. This chain uses TRBV7-9 with TRBJ2-7; 11 bases match TRBD2. Unmatched junction bases numbered 0, after V lost 0 bases and J lost 5 bases. This CDR3 contains 14 residues. CDR1 and CDR2 (germline): SEHNR, FQNEAQ (reference sequence). The CDR3 sequence: CASSLAGLADEQYF. CDR3 coding DNA: TGTGCCAGCAGCTTAGCGGGACTAGCGGACGAGCAGTACTTC. Using reference TRBV7-9 and TRBJ2-7 for the parts outside the CDR3, the full variable domain is DTGVSQNPRHKITKRGQNVTFRCDPISEHNRLYWYRQTLGQGPEFLTYFQNEAQLEKSRLLSDRFSAERPKGSFSTLEIQRTEQGDSAMYLCASSLAGLADEQYFGPGTRLTVT.

The chain joins TRBV9 to TRBJ2-2, with 10 nucleotides matching TRBD2. The CDR3 runs 18 residues. The junction had 9 bases not matched to a gene; V was cut back by 4 bases and J by 0 bases. Germline CDR1 SGDLS, CDR2 YYNGEE. DNA for the CDR3: TGTGCCAGCAGCATCCGGACTAGCGGAGGGACGAACACCGGGGAGCTGTTTTTT. Protein sequence: CASSIRTSGGTNTGELFF.

The chain recombines TRBV7-9 with TRBJ1-2; a possible D gene is TRBD1 (5 bases). Between the trimmed V and J ends, which lost 5 bases and 8 bases, there was a span of 18 bases. Germline loops: CDR1 SEHNR, CDR2 FQNEAQ (reference sequence). This CDR3 spans 14 amino acids. CDR3 region: CASSHTEGLFGYTF. The CDR3 nucleotides are TGTGCCAGCAGCCACACCGAGGGACTTTTCGGCTACACCTTC.

This sequence joins TRBV13 and TRBJ2-2, with TRBD2 matching 8 bases. The CDR3 loop spans 17 amino acids. Germline CDR1 reads PRHDT; CDR2 reads FYEKMQ (reference sequence). Losses at the gene ends were 5 bases for V and 4 bases for J; bases not matched to a gene: 12. The CDR3 spells CASSPRTSSKLTGELFF. CDR3 sequence (DNA): TGTGCCAGCAGCCCCCGGACTAGCAGTAAACTCACCGGGGAGCTGTTTTTT.

The chain couples TRBV3-1 (or the pseudogene TRBV3-2) to TRBJ2-5, with D tentatively TRBD2 (5 bases). Germline assignment: CDR1 LGHDT and CDR2 YNNKEL (reference sequence). With 5 bases removed from V and 2 bases from J, the gap between germline ends came to 18 bases. The length of the CDR3 is 16 residues. The CDR3, as DNA: TGTGCCAGCAGCAGCCAACTAGGCGGCGGGCAAGAGACCCAGTACTTC. This translates into CASSSQLGGGQETQYF.

This clone was counted once. This chain uses TRBV30 with TRBJ2-5; 11 bases line up with TRBD2. CDR3 length: 18 amino acids. With V trimmed by 0 bases and J by 5 bases, 14 bases remained unmatched. Germline loops: CDR1 GTSNPN, CDR2 SVGIG (reference sequence). CDR3 loop: CAWSVRGPTSGSSETQYF. In DNA form, the CDR3 reads TGTGCCTGGAGTGTACGGGGCCCCACTAGCGGGAGTAGCGAGACCCAGTACTTC.

This clone was found once. V usage is TRBV6-2 or TRBV6-3 and J usage is TRBJ2-6; a weak D match, TRBD1 (6 bases). Trimming left V 5 bases short and J 1 base short, with 12 bases between. Germline V gene sequence: CDR1 MNHEY, CDR2 SVGEGT. The CDR3 runs 16 residues. The CDR3 bases are TGTGCCAGCAGTGCGCTGAGGGGGTCTGGGGCCAACGTCCTGACTTTC. This encodes CASSALRGSGANVLTF.

In its sample, this clone was seen a few times. The chain employs TRBV29-1 and TRBJ2-1, with TRBD1 identical over 7 bases. The CDR3 is made up of 16 amino acids. Germline V gene sequence: CDR1 SQVTM, CDR2 ANQGSEA. After removal of 2 bases from V and 3 bases from J, the junction contained 10 bases not matched to a gene. The CDR3 sequence is CSVEKTRDRIYNEQFF. In nucleotides, the CDR3 is TGCAGCGTTGAAAAAACCCGGGACAGAATCTACAATGAGCAGTTCTTC.

This chain uses TRBV7-9 with TRBJ1-6, with D tentatively TRBD1 (5 bases). This CDR3 comprises 16 residues. The V and J ends lost 4 bases and 12 bases respectively, with 22 bases between them. Germline lookup yields CDR1 SEHNR and CDR2 FQNEAQ (reference sequence). CDR3 nucleotide sequence: TGTGCCAGCAGCTCATCTGTCCTCGGGTCAAGGGGACCCCTCCACTTT. As protein: CASSSSVLGSRGPLHF.

This rearrangement joins TRBV27 to TRBJ2-7, with 7 bases identical to TRBD1. This CDR3 is 14 amino acids long. Germline V CDR1 and CDR2: MNHEY, SMNVEV (reference sequence). V shed 2 bases and J 3 bases; nucleotides not matched to a gene: 4. In DNA form, the CDR3 reads TGTGCCAGCAGTTTAACCACAGGGGACTACGAGCAGTACTTC. Protein: CASSLTTGDYEQYF.

J is TRBJ1-1 and V is TRBV7-9; D is unclear. V was shortened by 1 base and J by 1 base, with 10 bases between the two germline ends. This CDR3 region has 15 residues. CDR1 and CDR2 from the germline V gene are SEHNR and FQNEAQ (reference sequence). Written as DNA, the CDR3 is TGTGCCAGCAGCTTAGTGGGCAGAAGGAACACTGAAGCTTTCTTT. Translating gives CASSLVGRRNTEAFF. Based on the CDR3 plus reference TRBV7-9 and TRBJ1-1, the full variable domain is DTGVSQNPRHKITKRGQNVTFRCDPISEHNRLYWYRQTLGQGPEFLTYFQNEAQLEKSRLLSDRFSAERPKGSFSTLEIQRTEQGDSAMYLCASSLVGRRNTEAFFGQGTRLTVV.

The chain combines TRBV5-1 with TRBJ2-5; perhaps TRBD2 as D (6 bases). The V end lost 4 bases, the J end lost 5 bases, and 15 bases lay between the germline ends. Germline V lookup: CDR1 SGHRS, CDR2 YFSETQ. The CDR3 length is 14 residues. For the CDR3, the DNA is TGCGCCAGCAGCCTAGAAGGGGAGGAGGAGACCCAGTACTTC. Protein sequence: CASSLEGEEETQYF.

J is TRBJ1-6 and V is TRBV3-1 (or the pseudogene TRBV3-2), with D perhaps TRBD1 (5 bases). The CDR3 covers 15 residues. From germline, CDR1 is LGHDT and CDR2 YNNKEL (reference sequence). Trimming took off 1 base at V and 7 bases at J, with 11 bases between the two ends. CDR3 loop: CASSQARVANSPLHF. The CDR3, as DNA: TGTGCCAGCAGCCAAGCCAGGGTTGCCAATTCACCCCTCCACTTT.

This rearrangement joins TRBV25-1 to TRBJ2-2, with 11 bases fitting TRBD2. The CDR3 totals 13 residues. With V trimmed by 8 bases and J by 6 bases, 2 bases remained unmatched. The germline gives CDR1 MGHDK, CDR2 SYGVNS. CDR3 bases: TGTGCCAGCGGTAGCGGGGGGGCCGGGGAGCTGTTTTTT. It specifies CASGSGGAGELFF.

The V gene is TRBV7-9, the J gene TRBJ1-5, with 7 nucleotides matching TRBD1. The trim removed 5 bases at V and 4 bases at J, leaving 5 bases unmatched. Looked up from germline, CDR1 is SEHNR and CDR2 is FQNEAQ (reference sequence). CDR3 size: 14 residues. CDR3 residues: CASSRDSRNQPQHF. The CDR3 DNA is TGTGCCAGCAGCCGGGACAGCAGAAATCAGCCCCAGCATTTT.

The chain has TRBV18 and TRBJ2-7; D possibly corresponds to TRBD2 (5 bases). Per the germline V gene, CDR1 is KGHSH and CDR2 is LQKENI. The V end lost 3 bases, the J end lost 7 bases, and 13 bases lay between the germline ends. The CDR3 runs 13 residues. The CDR3 DNA is TGTGCCAGCTCACCTGCCCACACGGGAGAGCAGTACTTC. It specifies CASSPAHTGEQYF.

This rearrangement joins TRBV28 to TRBJ1-2; D perhaps matches TRBD1 (6 bases). Germline assignment: CDR1 MDHEN and CDR2 SYDVKM. Deletions cut 6 bases from V and 0 bases from J, with 17 bases between. The CDR3 loop spans 16 amino acids. CDR3 in DNA: TGTGCCAGCAGCCCGGACAGAAGTAGAACTAACTATGGCTACACCTTC. It codes for CASSPDRSRTNYGYTF.

The chain recombines TRBV9 with TRBJ2-2, with D perhaps matching TRBD2 (5 bases). The CDR3 length is 15 residues. V shed 0 bases and J shed 6 bases, with 12 bases lying between them. CDR1 and CDR2 (germline): SGDLS, YYNGEE. CDR3 in amino acids: CASSVGGIGPGELFF. CDR3 DNA sequence: TGTGCCAGCAGCGTAGGAGGGATAGGTCCCGGGGAGCTGTTTTTT.

V is TRBV19 and J is TRBJ1-3, with 7 nucleotides matching TRBD1. J was trimmed by 0 bases and V by 3 bases; bases with no gene match: 8. CDR3 length: 17 residues. Germline V gene lookup returns CDR1 LNHDA and CDR2 SQIVND (reference sequence). The CDR3, as DNA: TGTGCCAGTAGTATGCTGACAGGGTCGATCTCTGGAAACACCATATATTTT. Translating gives CASSMLTGSISGNTIYF. Together with reference TRBV19 and TRBJ1-3, the CDR3 gives the full variable domain: DGGITQSPKYLFRKEGQNVTLSCEQNLNHDAMYWYRQDPGQGLRLIYYSQIVNDFQKGDIAEGYSVSREKKESFPLTVTSAQKNPTAFYLCASSMLTGSISGNTIYFGEGSWLTVV.

This rearrangement joins TRBV6-6 to TRBJ1-4, with 10 bases that match TRBD1. Germline CDR1 is MNHNY and CDR2 is SVGAGI (reference sequence). V dropped 10 bases and J dropped 3; count of bases not matched to a gene: 14. The CDR3 loop spans 17 amino acids. CDR3 amino acids: CATNRDRGLVPNEKLFF. In nucleotides, the CDR3 is TGTGCCACCAATCGGGACAGGGGATTGGTGCCTAATGAAAAACTGTTTTTT.

The CDR3 protein is CASRRSGEGGYGYTF. CDR3 DNA: TGTGCCAGCAGGCGCTCCGGGGAAGGGGGCTATGGCTACACCTTC. This sequence joins TRBV27 and TRBJ1-2; D is possibly TRBD1 (6 bases). The CDR3 spans 15 residues. Deletions cut 6 bases from V and 4 bases from J, with 18 bases between. Per germline, CDR1 MNHEY and CDR2 SMNVEV (reference sequence).

The chain has TRBV5-4 and TRBJ2-1; D perhaps matches TRBD2 (6 bases). The CDR3 runs 13 residues. Trimming pared 3 bases from V and 5 bases from J, leaving 9 bases between. The V gene's germline CDR1 is SGHNT and CDR2 YYREEE (reference sequence). In DNA form, the CDR3 reads TGTGCCAGCAGCTCGCGGGAACACAATGAGCAGTTCTTC. Translated, it gives CASSSREHNEQFF. The full variable domain, in which reference TRBV5-4 and TRBJ2-1 provide the parts outside the CDR3, is ETGVTQSPTHLIKTRGQQVTLRCSSQSGHNTVSWYQQALGQGPQFIFQYYREEENGRGNFPPRFSGLQFPNYSSELNVNALELDDSALYLCASSSREHNEQFFGPGTRLTVL.

The chain links TRBV6-5 to TRBJ1-2, with D perhaps TRBD1 (5 bases). V lost 10 bases and J 6 bases, leaving 15 bases between the germline ends. The length of the CDR3 is 12 residues. Germline CDR1 reads MNHEY; CDR2 reads SVGAGI. The CDR3 protein is CAIPPQENGYTF. The CDR3 bases are TGTGCCATTCCTCCACAGGAGAATGGCTACACCTTC.

This chain uses TRBV2 with TRBJ2-7; no clear D. The V and J ends lost 5 bases and 2 bases respectively, with 10 bases between them. Germline CDR1 is SNHLY and CDR2 is FYNNEI. The CDR3 has 13 amino acids. CDR3 in DNA: TGTGCCAGCAGTTTTCAAACGGCCTACGAGCAGTACTTC. Protein sequence: CASSFQTAYEQYF.

The chain links TRBV3-1 (or the pseudogene TRBV3-2) to TRBJ2-3; the match to TRBD2 covers 11 bases. With V trimmed by 5 bases and J by 1 base, 5 bases remained unmatched. Germline CDR1 and CDR2: LGHDT and YNNKEL (reference sequence). The CDR3 totals 16 residues. As DNA, the CDR3 is TGTGCCAGCAGCGCGGGGGGACTAGCGGGCACAGATACGCAGTATTTT. Encoded protein: CASSAGGLAGTDTQYF.

The CDR3 loop is CSAQGQGIGKGTEAFF. The CDR3 region has the DNA TGCAGCGCCCAGGGTCAGGGAATAGGGAAGGGCACTGAAGCTTTCTTT. This chain links TRBV29-1 with TRBJ1-1, with D maybe TRBD1 (5 bases). CDR1 and CDR2 (germline): SQVTM, ANQGSEA. The V end lost 7 bases, the J end lost 4 bases, and 25 bases lay between the germline ends. The CDR3 totals 16 residues.

This clone was seen a single time. This chain connects TRBV7-9 to TRBJ2-1; D remains unclear. The CDR3 consists of 12 residues. CDR1 SEHNR and CDR2 FQNEAQ come from the germline V gene (reference sequence). The V and J ends lost 6 bases and 4 bases respectively, with 7 bases between them. The CDR3 protein is CASSYSYNEQFF. DNA for the CDR3: TGTGCCAGCAGTTATAGTTACAATGAGCAGTTCTTC.

In its sample, this clone was seen many times. V gene TRBV11-2 combines with J gene TRBJ1-3, with D possibly being TRBD1 (6 bases). Germline V gene data show CDR1 as SGHAT and CDR2 as FQNNGV. V lost 4 bases and J lost 2, with 18 bases in between. The CDR3 is 17 residues long. This chain's CDR3 is CASSYLAGGATGNTIYF. The CDR3, as DNA: TGTGCCAGCAGCTACCTGGCTGGGGGGGCGACTGGAAACACCATATATTTT.